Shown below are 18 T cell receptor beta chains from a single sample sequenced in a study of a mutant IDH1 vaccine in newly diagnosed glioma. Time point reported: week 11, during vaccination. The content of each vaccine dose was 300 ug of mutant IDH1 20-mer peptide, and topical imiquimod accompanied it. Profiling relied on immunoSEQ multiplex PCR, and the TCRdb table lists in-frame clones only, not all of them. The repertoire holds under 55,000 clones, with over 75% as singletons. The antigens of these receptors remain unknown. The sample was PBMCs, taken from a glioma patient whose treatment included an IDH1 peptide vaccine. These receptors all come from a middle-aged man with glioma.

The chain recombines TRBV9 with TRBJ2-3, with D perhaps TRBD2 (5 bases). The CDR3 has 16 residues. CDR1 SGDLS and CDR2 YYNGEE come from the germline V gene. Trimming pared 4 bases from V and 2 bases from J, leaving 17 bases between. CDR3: CASSPRDGVVTDTQYF. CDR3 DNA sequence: TGTGCCAGCAGCCCTCGGGATGGCGTCGTCACAGATACGCAGTATTTT.

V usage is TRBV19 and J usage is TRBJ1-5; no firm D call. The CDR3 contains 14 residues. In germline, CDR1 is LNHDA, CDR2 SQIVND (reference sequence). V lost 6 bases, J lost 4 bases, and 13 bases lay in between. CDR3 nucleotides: TGTGCCAGTAGCAATGGATATGGGAATCAGCCCCAGCATTTT. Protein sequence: CASSNGYGNQPQHF.

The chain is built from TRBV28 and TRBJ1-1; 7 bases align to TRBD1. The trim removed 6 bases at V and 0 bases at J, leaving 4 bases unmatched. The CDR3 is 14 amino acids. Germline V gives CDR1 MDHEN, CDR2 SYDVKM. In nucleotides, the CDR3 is TGTGCCAGCAGAAGAGGGGGCATGAACACTGAAGCTTTCTTT. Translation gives CASRRGGMNTEAFF.

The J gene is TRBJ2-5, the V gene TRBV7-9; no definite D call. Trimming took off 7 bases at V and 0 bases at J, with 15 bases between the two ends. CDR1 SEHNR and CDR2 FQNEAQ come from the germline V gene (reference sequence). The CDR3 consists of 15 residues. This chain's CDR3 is CASKAPGYYQETQYF. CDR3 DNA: TGTGCCAGCAAGGCCCCCGGGTATTACCAAGAGACCCAGTACTTC.

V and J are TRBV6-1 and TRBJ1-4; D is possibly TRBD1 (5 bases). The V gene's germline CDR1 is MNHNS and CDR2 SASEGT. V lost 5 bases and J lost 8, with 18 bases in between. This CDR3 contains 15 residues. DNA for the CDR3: TGTGCCAGCAGTAAAAACCGGGACCGGGGAGAAAAACTGTTTTTT. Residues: CASSKNRDRGEKLFF.

The CDR3: CASSLNPRSSYNEQFF. For the CDR3, the DNA is TGCGCCAGCAGCCTTAACCCTAGGAGCTCCTACAATGAGCAGTTCTTC. The chain joins TRBV4-3 to TRBJ2-1; D gene unclear. CDR3 length equals 16 residues. Germline V CDR1 and CDR2: LGHNA, YSLEER. Trimming left V 4 bases short and J 0 bases short, with 13 bases between.

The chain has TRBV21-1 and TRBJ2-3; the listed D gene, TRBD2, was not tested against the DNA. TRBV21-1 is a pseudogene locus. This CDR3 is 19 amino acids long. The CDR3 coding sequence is TGTGCCAGCAGCAAAGGGCTTAGGCGGGGGGGCCTCTCGGCAGATACGCAGTATTTT. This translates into CASSKGLRRGGLSADTQYF.

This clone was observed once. As DNA, the CDR3 is TGTGCCAGCAGTGATCGGGGAATGTATGGCTACACCTTC. It is translated as CASSDRGMYGYTF. This sequence joins TRBV2 and TRBJ1-2; no firm D call. Trimming shortened V by 3 bases and J by 5 bases, and 10 bases separated the two germline ends. Germline-derived CDR1 and CDR2 are SNHLY and FYNNEI. The CDR3 loop spans 13 amino acids. Using reference TRBV2 and TRBJ1-2 for the parts outside the CDR3, the full variable domain is EPEVTQTPSHQVTQMGQEVILRCVPISNHLYFYWYRQILGQKVEFLVSFYNNEISEKSEIFDDQFSVERPDGSNFTLKIRSTKLEDSAMYFCASSDRGMYGYTFGSGTRLTVV.

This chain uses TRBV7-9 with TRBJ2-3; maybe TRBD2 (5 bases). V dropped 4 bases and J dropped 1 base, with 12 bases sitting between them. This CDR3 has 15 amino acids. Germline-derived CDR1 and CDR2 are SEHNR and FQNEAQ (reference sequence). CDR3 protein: CASSYPRRGTDTQYF. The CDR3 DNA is TGTGCCAGCAGCTACCCCCGGCGGGGCACAGATACGCAGTATTTT.

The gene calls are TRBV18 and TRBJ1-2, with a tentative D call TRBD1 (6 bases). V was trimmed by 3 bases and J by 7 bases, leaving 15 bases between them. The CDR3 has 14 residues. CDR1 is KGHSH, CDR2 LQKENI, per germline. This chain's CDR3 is CASSPAGASGGYTF. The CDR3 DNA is TGTGCCAGCTCACCCGCGGGGGCCTCCGGTGGCTACACCTTC.

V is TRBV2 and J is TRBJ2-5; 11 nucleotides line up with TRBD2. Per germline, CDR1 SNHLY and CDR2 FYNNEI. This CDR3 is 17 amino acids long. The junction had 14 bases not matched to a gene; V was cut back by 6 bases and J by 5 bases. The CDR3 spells CASRKGLAELSGETQYF. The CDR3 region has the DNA TGTGCCAGCAGAAAGGGACTAGCGGAGCTGTCGGGGGAGACCCAGTACTTC. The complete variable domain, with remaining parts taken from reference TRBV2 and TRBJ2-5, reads EPEVTQTPSHQVTQMGQEVILRCVPISNHLYFYWYRQILGQKVEFLVSFYNNEISEKSEIFDDQFSVERPDGSNFTLKIRSTKLEDSAMYFCASRKGLAELSGETQYFGPGTRLLVL.

The CDR3 region has the DNA TGTGCCAGCAGCTTACAAGGGCCTGGGGCCAACGTCCTGACTTTC. Translated: CASSLQGPGANVLTF. The J gene is TRBJ2-6, the V gene TRBV7-8; D is uncertain. V was pared by 2 bases and J by 2 bases, with 7 bases between. Per germline, CDR1 SGHVS and CDR2 FQNEAQ. The CDR3 is 15 amino acids.

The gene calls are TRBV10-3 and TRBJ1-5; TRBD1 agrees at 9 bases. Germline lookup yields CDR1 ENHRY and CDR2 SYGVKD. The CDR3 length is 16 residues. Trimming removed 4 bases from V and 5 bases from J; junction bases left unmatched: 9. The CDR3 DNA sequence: TGTGCCATCAGTGCAAAGGACAGGGGCCGGGATCAGCCCCAGCATTTT. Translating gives CAISAKDRGRDQPQHF.

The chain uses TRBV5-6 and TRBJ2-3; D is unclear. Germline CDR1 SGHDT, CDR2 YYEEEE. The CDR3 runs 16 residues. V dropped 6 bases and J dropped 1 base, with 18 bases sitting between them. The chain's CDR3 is CASTVPPGGRTDTQYF. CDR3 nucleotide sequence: TGTGCCAGCACCGTCCCCCCAGGTGGACGCACAGATACGCAGTATTTT.

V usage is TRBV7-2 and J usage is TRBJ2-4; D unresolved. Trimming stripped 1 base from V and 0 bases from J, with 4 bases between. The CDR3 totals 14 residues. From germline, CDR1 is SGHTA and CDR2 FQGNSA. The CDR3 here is CASSLVVAKNIQYF. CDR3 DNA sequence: TGTGCCAGCAGCTTAGTAGTAGCCAAAAACATTCAGTACTTC.

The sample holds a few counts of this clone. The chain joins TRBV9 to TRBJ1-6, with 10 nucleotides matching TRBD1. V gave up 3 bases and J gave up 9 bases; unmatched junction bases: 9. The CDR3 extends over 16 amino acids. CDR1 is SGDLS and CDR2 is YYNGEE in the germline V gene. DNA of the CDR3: TGTGCCAGCAGCGCTCGGGAGTGGACAGGGGGTTCACCCCTCCACTTT. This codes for CASSAREWTGGSPLHF. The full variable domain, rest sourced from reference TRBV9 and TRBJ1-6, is DSGVTQTPKHLITATGQRVTLRCSPRSGDLSVYWYQQSLDQGLQFLIQYYNGEERAKGNILERFSAQQFPDLHSELNLSSLELGDSALYFCASSAREWTGGSPLHFGNGTRLTVT.

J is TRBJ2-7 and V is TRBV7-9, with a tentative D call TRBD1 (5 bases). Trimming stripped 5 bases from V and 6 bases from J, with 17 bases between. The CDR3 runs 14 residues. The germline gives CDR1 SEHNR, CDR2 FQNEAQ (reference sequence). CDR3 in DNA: TGTGCCAGCAGCGGCACAGGTCTACGAACCGAGCAGTACTTC. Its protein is CASSGTGLRTEQYF.

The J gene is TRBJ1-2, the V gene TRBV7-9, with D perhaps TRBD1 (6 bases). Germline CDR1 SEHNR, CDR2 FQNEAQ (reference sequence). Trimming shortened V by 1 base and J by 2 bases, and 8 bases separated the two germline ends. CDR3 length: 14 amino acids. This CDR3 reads CASSLGTVNYGYTF. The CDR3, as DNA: TGTGCCAGCAGCTTAGGGACAGTCAACTATGGCTACACCTTC.